This TCR beta chain was found in a study of T-cell reconstitution after alpha-beta-depleted transplantation in children. Unique molecular identifiers were used in preparing the TCRbeta library. TCRdb recomputed calls from the PCR reads with MiXCR, one row per CDR3 protein. Among about 610,000 distinct CDR3 sequences, about 10% were seen once, and the ten largest hold approximately 4.1%. The germline V gene encodes CDR1 SGHTA and CDR2 FQGNSA. V was pared by 6 bases and J by 10 bases, with 22 bases between. The length of the CDR3 is 15 residues. This clonotype was obtained from a human donor who donated a stem cell graft to a child with acute myeloid leukemia. This sample comprised PBMCs from the stem cell graft donor, obtained from the stem cell graft. The chain is built from TRBV7-2 and TRBJ2-1; D gene uncertain. For the CDR3, the DNA is TGTGCCAGCAGGGCAGGCAGTGGAGTTAAAGGGGAGCAGTTCTTC. Its translation is CASRAGSGVKGEQFF.